Presented here are 23 T cell receptor beta chains from one specimen sequenced in a study of shared clonotypes between healthy human individuals. Method: immunoSEQ multiplex PCR; TCRdb's copy keeps in-frame clones and lacks some. The sample includes some 1.4 million clones, around 97% seen only once; the top ten take roughly 1.1%. Specimen: naive CD4+ T cells sorted from blood. Sample subset: CD45RA+ positively selected. The origin of the receptors is a young man in good health.

This chain joins TRBV29-1 and TRBJ2-7, with 13 bases fitting TRBD2. The CDR3 sequence is 15 residues long. Germline V CDR1 and CDR2: SQVTM, ANQGSEA. The J segment lost 4 bases and the V segment lost 4 bases, leaving 7 bases of the junction unmatched. Here the CDR3 reads CSVAEGLAGRYEQYF. CDR3 sequence (DNA): TGCAGCGTTGCAGAGGGACTAGCGGGGAGATACGAGCAGTACTTC.

The rearrangement joins TRBV2 to TRBJ1-4; D unclear. The V end was cut by 8 bases, the J end by 8 bases, with 12 bases between. Germline lookup yields CDR1 SNHLY and CDR2 FYNNEI. The CDR3 is 12 amino acids. DNA for the CDR3: TGTGCCAGCGCTCCTTCCGAGGAAAAACTGTTTTTT. Residues: CASAPSEEKLFF. Drawing the rest from reference TRBV2 and TRBJ1-4, the complete variable domain is EPEVTQTPSHQVTQMGQEVILRCVPISNHLYFYWYRQILGQKVEFLVSFYNNEISEKSEIFDDQFSVERPDGSNFTLKIRSTKLEDSAMYFCASAPSEEKLFFGSGTQLSVL.

The chain links TRBV30 to TRBJ2-4; D is possibly TRBD1 (6 bases). V lost 4 bases to trimming and J lost 0 bases, with 13 bases between them. The CDR3 contains 15 residues. Germline CDR1 reads GTSNPN; CDR2 reads SVGIG (reference sequence). In DNA, the CDR3 is TGTGCCTGGACCGCAGGGGATCTAGCCAAAAACATTCAGTACTTC. Translating it yields CAWTAGDLAKNIQYF.

Comments on this clone: Other nucleotide sequences from this sample produce the same CDR3. The rearrangement uses TRBV9 and TRBJ2-1; the D gene could be TRBD1 or TRBD2 (5 bases each). With 6 bases removed from V and 7 bases from J, the gap between germline ends came to 14 bases. CDR1 SGDLS and CDR2 YYNGEE come from the germline V gene. This CDR3 is 13 amino acids long. As DNA, the CDR3 is TGTGCCAGCAACCGGGACCTAAATAATGAGCAGTTCTTC. Protein sequence: CASNRDLNNEQFF.

J is TRBJ1-5 and V is TRBV19; TRBD1 agrees at 7 bases. This CDR3 region has 13 residues. With 10 bases clipped from V and 3 bases from J, the junction kept 6 bases outside the gene matches. Germline CDR1 LNHDA, CDR2 SQIVND (reference sequence). The CDR3 loop reads CAIPDRNNQPQHF. CDR3 DNA: TGTGCCATTCCGGACAGGAACAATCAGCCCCAGCATTTT.

This clone was seen only once. The chain recombines TRBV7-3 with TRBJ2-2; D remains unclear. Germline V gives CDR1 SGHTA, CDR2 FQGTGA. The V end lost 1 base, the J end lost 5 bases, and 8 bases lay between the germline ends. The CDR3 is 14 amino acids. In nucleotides, the CDR3 is TGTGCCAGCAGCTTAAAACCGGCAACCGGGGAGCTGTTTTTT. It yields the protein CASSLKPATGELFF.

This sequence joins TRBV12-5 and TRBJ2-2; no reliable D call. The CDR3 runs to 15 residues. Trimming pared 1 base from V and 1 base from J, leaving 7 bases between. The germline V gene has CDR1 LGHNT and CDR2 FRNRAP. CDR3 region: CASGLEQMNTGELFF. The DNA for the CDR3 is TGTGCTAGTGGTTTGGAGCAGATGAACACCGGGGAGCTGTTTTTT.

The chain combines TRBV6-1 with TRBJ1-1, with D perhaps TRBD1 (5 bases). The CDR3 is 13 residues long. Trimming pared 8 bases from V and 5 bases from J, leaving 15 bases between. Germline values: CDR1 MNHNS, CDR2 SASEGT. CDR3 in DNA: TGTGCCAGCGTAACGTCCAGGGAGACTGAAGCTTTCTTT. Translated, it gives CASVTSRETEAFF.

The V gene is TRBV5-1, the J gene TRBJ2-7, with a possible D match to TRBD2 (5 bases). V lost 0 bases and J 7 bases, leaving 11 bases between the germline ends. The CDR3 consists of 13 residues. The germline V gene encodes CDR1 SGHRS and CDR2 YFSETQ. For the CDR3, the DNA is TGCGCCAGCAGCTTGGAAACTAGTAGTGAGCAGTACTTC. Translated: CASSLETSSEQYF.

The chain has TRBV30 and TRBJ1-1, with D hard to call. CDR1 and CDR2 (germline): GTSNPN, SVGIG (reference sequence). V was shortened by 1 base and J by 5 bases, with 17 bases between the two germline ends. This CDR3 has 15 amino acids. The CDR3 DNA sequence: TGTGCCTGGAGTGCTGGGTCCTTAATGGAAACTGAAGCTTTCTTT. This codes for CAWSAGSLMETEAFF.

V usage is TRBV6-5 and J usage is TRBJ1-4; perhaps TRBD1 as D (6 bases). The CDR3 sequence is 15 residues long. The germline gives CDR1 MNHEY, CDR2 SVGAGI. Trimming stripped 2 bases from V and 7 bases from J, with 14 bases between. DNA of the CDR3: TGTGCCAGCAGTTACCACCCACAGGGAGGTGAAAAACTGTTTTTT. It is translated as CASSYHPQGGEKLFF.

The chain carries TRBV7-9 and TRBJ2-7; D is unclear. The CDR3 runs to 12 residues. V was clipped by 4 bases and J by 0 bases, with 4 bases between them. Per the germline V gene, CDR1 is SEHNR and CDR2 is FQNEAQ (reference sequence). CDR3 amino acids: CASSWSSYEQYF. As DNA, the CDR3 is TGTGCCAGCAGCTGGAGCTCCTACGAGCAGTACTTC. The full variable domain, completed using reference TRBV7-9 and TRBJ2-7, is DTGVSQNPRHKITKRGQNVTFRCDPISEHNRLYWYRQTLGQGPEFLTYFQNEAQLEKSRLLSDRFSAERPKGSFSTLEIQRTEQGDSAMYLCASSWSSYEQYFGPGTRLTVT.

As DNA, the CDR3 is TGCGCCAGCAGCTTTGTTAGCGGGACTAACACCGGGGAGCTGTTTTTT. This sequence encodes CASSFVSGTNTGELFF. V and J are TRBV5-1 and TRBJ2-2, with 8 nucleotides matching TRBD2. After removal of 2 bases from V and 2 bases from J, the junction contained 5 bases not matched to a gene. Germline lookup yields CDR1 SGHRS and CDR2 YFSETQ. CDR3 size: 16 residues. Variable domain in full (rest from reference TRBV5-1 and TRBJ2-2): KAGVTQTPRYLIKTRGQQVTLSCSPISGHRSVSWYQQTPGQGLQFLFEYFSETQRNKGNFPGRFSGRQFSNSRSEMNVSTLELGDSALYLCASSFVSGTNTGELFFGEGSRLTVL.

The chain uses TRBV14 and TRBJ1-1, with D possibly matching TRBD1 (5 bases). CDR1 is SGHDN, CDR2 FVKESK, per germline. With 4 bases removed from V and 4 bases from J, the gap between germline ends came to 16 bases. This CDR3 is 15 amino acids long. The CDR3 region has the DNA TGTGCCAGCAGCCTTATTAAACCGGGGGTCACTGAAGCTTTCTTT. Translating gives CASSLIKPGVTEAFF.

This clone was observed once. The chain couples TRBV6-1 to TRBJ2-1; D is ambiguous. This CDR3 contains 14 residues. Deletions cut 4 bases from V and 5 bases from J, with 12 bases between. Germline lookup yields CDR1 MNHNS and CDR2 SASEGT. The CDR3 sequence: CASSGPGRDNEQFF. CDR3 nucleotide sequence: TGTGCCAGCAGTGGACCAGGCAGAGACAATGAGCAGTTCTTC.

The gene calls are TRBV6-4 and TRBJ2-1, with D perhaps assigned TRBD1 or TRBD2 (5 bases each). Trimming left V 3 bases short and J 2 bases short, with 17 bases between. This CDR3 spans 17 amino acids. Per the germline V gene, CDR1 is MRHNA and CDR2 is SNTAGT. In DNA form, the CDR3 reads TGTGCCAGCAGTGAAGAGGGGCAGGGAACTGCCTACAATGAGCAGTTCTTC. Translated, it gives CASSEEGQGTAYNEQFF.

This chain joins TRBV6-1 and TRBJ2-1, with no clear D. Trimming removed 4 bases from V and 2 bases from J, with 15 bases in between. The CDR3 covers 16 residues. Germline V lookup: CDR1 MNHNS, CDR2 SASEGT. In DNA form, the CDR3 reads TGTGCCAGCAGTGGGCAACTCCCCTCAACCTACAATGAGCAGTTCTTC. Protein product: CASSGQLPSTYNEQFF.

This sequence joins TRBV9 and TRBJ2-1, with TRBD2 matching over 10 bases. The J segment lost 6 bases and the V segment lost 0 bases, leaving 6 bases of the junction unmatched. The CDR3 consists of 16 residues. Germline lookup yields CDR1 SGDLS and CDR2 YYNGEE. CDR3 sequence: CASSVVPSGSGNEQFF. The DNA of the CDR3 is TGTGCCAGCAGCGTAGTCCCTAGCGGGAGTGGCAATGAGCAGTTCTTC.

The chain couples TRBV5-5 to TRBJ2-1; D is unclear. This CDR3 is 14 amino acids long. The ends were cut back, 0 bases at V and 6 bases at J, with 10 bases in the middle. Germline CDR1 reads SGHKS; CDR2 reads YYEKEE (reference sequence). CDR3 sequence reads: CASSLELERNEQFF. The CDR3 nucleotides read TGTGCCAGCAGCTTGGAGCTGGAACGCAATGAGCAGTTCTTC.

This rearrangement joins TRBV10-1 to TRBJ1-1, with D perhaps matching TRBD1 (6 bases). Between the trimmed V and J ends, which lost 6 bases and 3 bases, there was a span of 17 bases. In germline, CDR1 is WNHNN, CDR2 SYGVQD (reference sequence). This CDR3 has 15 residues. CDR3 amino acids: CASSLQDSGDTEAFF. The CDR3 nucleotides read TGCGCCAGCAGCCTCCAGGACAGCGGGGACACTGAAGCTTTCTTT.

Concerning this clone itself: Additional DNA sequences in this sample encode the identical CDR3. The V call is TRBV28, the J call TRBJ2-2, with TRBD1 as a possible D gene (6 bases). Germline values: CDR1 MDHEN, CDR2 SYDVKM. CDR3 length: 15 residues. Trimming removed 2 bases from V and 1 base from J, with 8 bases in between. Written as DNA, the CDR3 is TGTGCCAGCAGTTTAGCAGGGGTGAACACCGGGGAGCTGTTTTTT. Amino acid sequence: CASSLAGVNTGELFF.

The CDR3 region has the DNA TGTGCCAGCTCGATAGGGGGGCCGAGCTCTGGAAACACCATATATTTT. It is translated as CASSIGGPSSGNTIYF. The chain employs TRBV18 and TRBJ1-3; perhaps TRBD1 as D (6 bases). Trimming took 6 bases from V and 0 from J, leaving 15 bases between them. Looked up from germline, CDR1 is KGHSH and CDR2 is LQKENI. This CDR3 has 16 residues.

The chain combines TRBV28 with TRBJ2-7; 9 bases map to TRBD1. Germline V lookup: CDR1 MDHEN, CDR2 SYDVKM. V lost 6 bases and J lost 2; bases outside the gene matches: 8. This CDR3 is built from 15 residues. The CDR3 DNA is TGTGCCAGCAGCCTTAGACAGGGGGGTACCTACGAGCAGTACTTC. Translated, it gives CASSLRQGGTYEQYF.